The rows below give T cell receptor beta chains drawn from one sample of a study of T cell repertoires in cytomegalovirus infection. MiXCR, run by TCRdb on the reads, gives a single entry per CDR3 protein. Here the sample spans more than 150,000 distinct CDR3 sequences, approximately 20% being singletons. Sequenced sample: PBMCs. The receptors derive from a human donor in good health (CMV status not recorded). Some clones in this sample may be carry-over from other donors' samples. The CDR3 runs from the conserved cysteine through the conserved F or W. D genes are given only for firm matches. Not every row has a clone size; where given, it reads once, few, many or a size class.

abundance	d_gene	v_gene	j_gene	CDR3nt	CDR3aa
many	TRBD1	TRBV7-2	TRBJ1-2	TGTGCCAGCAGCTTTTTCAGGGGGACTAACTATGGCTACACCTTC	CASSFFRGTNYGYTF
NA	NA	TRBV7-9	TRBJ1-6	TGTGCCAGCAGCTCCCGGGACGTAGGGAATTCACCCCTCCACTTT	CASSSRDVGNSPLHF
many	NA	TRBV11-3	TRBJ1-2	TGTGCCAGCACCCCATTCGGTTCCGGCTATGGAGGCTACACCTTC	CASTPFGSGYGGYTF
NA	NA	TRBV29-1	TRBJ2-4	TGCAGCGTTGGGGCCAAAAACATTCAGTACTTC	CSVGAKNIQYF
NA	NA	TRBV18	TRBJ1-5	TGTGCCAGCTCACCGGACGGTTATCAGCCCCAGCATTTT	CASSPDGYQPQHF
NA	TRBD1	TRBV28	TRBJ2-3	TGTGCCAGCAGGCGGACCGGGACAGACTACACAGATACGCAGTATTTT	CASRRTGTDYTDTQYF
few	TRBD2	TRBV2	TRBJ2-7	TGTGCCAGCAGTGAAAGGGCAACGGGGGGTTGGCACGAGCAGTACTTC	CASSERATGGWHEQYF
many	TRBD1	TRBV7-2	TRBJ1-2	TGTGCCAGCAGCTCCGGGACAGGGGATGGCTACACCTTC	CASSSGTGDGYTF
few	NA	TRBV28	TRBJ2-1	TGTGCCAGCAGTTTTAATCCCGGCGGCTTATTCTCCTACAATGAGCAGTTCTTC	CASSFNPGGLFSYNEQFF
many	NA	TRBV12-3/TRBV12-4	TRBJ2-2	TGTGCCAGCATATTGAACACCGGGGAGCTGTTTTTT	CASILNTGELFF
NA	NA	TRBV10-3	TRBJ2-2	TGTGCCATCAGTGAGTACGGCACCGGGGAGCTGTTTTTT	CAISEYGTGELFF
NA	TRBD1	TRBV10-3	TRBJ1-5	TGTGCCATCAGGAAGGACAGGGAAGGCAATCAGCCCCAGCATTTT	CAIRKDREGNQPQHF
NA	TRBD1	TRBV25-1	TRBJ1-2	TGTGCCAGCAGTAACACCGGGACAGGTCAGGAGGGCTACACCTTC	CASSNTGTGQEGYTF